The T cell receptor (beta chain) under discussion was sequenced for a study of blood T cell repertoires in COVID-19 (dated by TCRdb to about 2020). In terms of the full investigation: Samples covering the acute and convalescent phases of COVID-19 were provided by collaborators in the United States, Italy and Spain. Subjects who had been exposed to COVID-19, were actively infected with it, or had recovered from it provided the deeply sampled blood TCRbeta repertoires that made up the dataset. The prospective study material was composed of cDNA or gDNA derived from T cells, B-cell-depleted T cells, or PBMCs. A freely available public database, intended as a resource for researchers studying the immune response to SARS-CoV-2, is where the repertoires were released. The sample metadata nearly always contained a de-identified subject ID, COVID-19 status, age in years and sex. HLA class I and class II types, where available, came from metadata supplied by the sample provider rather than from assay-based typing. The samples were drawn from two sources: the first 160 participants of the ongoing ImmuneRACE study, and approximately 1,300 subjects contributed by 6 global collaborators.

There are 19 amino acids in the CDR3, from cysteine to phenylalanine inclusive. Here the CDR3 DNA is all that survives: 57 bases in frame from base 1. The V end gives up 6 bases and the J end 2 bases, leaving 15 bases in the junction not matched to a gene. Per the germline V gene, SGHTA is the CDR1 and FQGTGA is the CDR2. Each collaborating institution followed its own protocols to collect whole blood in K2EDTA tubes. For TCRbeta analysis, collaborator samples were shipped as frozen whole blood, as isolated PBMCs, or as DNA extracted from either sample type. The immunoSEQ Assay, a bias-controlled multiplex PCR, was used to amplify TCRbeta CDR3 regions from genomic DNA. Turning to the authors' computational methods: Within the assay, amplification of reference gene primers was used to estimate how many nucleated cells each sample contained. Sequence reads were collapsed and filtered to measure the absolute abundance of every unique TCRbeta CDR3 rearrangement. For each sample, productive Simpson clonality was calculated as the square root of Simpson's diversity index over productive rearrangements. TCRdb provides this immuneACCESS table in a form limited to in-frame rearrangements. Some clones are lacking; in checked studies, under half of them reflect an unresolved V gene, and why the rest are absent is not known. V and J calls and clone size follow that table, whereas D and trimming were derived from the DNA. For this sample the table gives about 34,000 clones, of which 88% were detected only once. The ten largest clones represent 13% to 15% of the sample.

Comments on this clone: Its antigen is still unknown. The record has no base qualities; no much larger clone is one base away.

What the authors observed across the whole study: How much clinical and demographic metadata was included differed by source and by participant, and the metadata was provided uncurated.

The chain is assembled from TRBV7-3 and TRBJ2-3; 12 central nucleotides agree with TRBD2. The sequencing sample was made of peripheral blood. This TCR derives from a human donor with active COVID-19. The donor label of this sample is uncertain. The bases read TGTGCCAGCAGTTCGCTAGCGGGGGGGCATAAGGCCTACACAGATACGCAGTATTTT. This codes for CASSSLAGGHKAYTDTQYF.